The present T cell receptor (beta chain) was sequenced within a study of T cell repertoires in cytomegalovirus infection. Study information: It was the public TCR beta signatures that indicated both CMV infection and matching HLA type.

This clonotype was seen at least ten times. Its antigen is not identified. Study-level points and caveats: Cumulative frequency of public TCR beta families picked out carriers of CMV plus the relevant HLA. The ex vivo response showed dominance by HLA-C-restricted CMV-specific TCR beta clonotypes.

CDR1 SGHVS and CDR2 FQNEAQ come from the germline V gene. The ends were cut back, 5 bases at V and 6 bases at J, with 14 bases in the middle. The CDR3 sequence is 14 residues long. MiXCR, applied by TCRdb to the reads, yields one record per CDR3 protein. This table has hundreds of thousands of distinct CDR3 sequences, about 17% appearing once. This chain connects TRBV7-8 to TRBJ1-5; tentatively, D is TRBD1 (5 bases). The origin of this receptor is a human donor in good health (CMV status not recorded). Some clones in this sample may be carry-over from other donors' samples. Material for sequencing was PBMCs. CDR3 sequence (DNA): TGTGCCAGCAGCCCCCCGGGGGGATTTCAGCCCCAGCATTTT. Amino acids: CASSPPGGFQPQHF. Complete variable domain (other parts from reference TRBV7-8 and TRBJ1-5): GAGVSQSPRYKVAKRGQDVALRCDPISGHVSLFWYQQALGQGPEFLTYFQNEAQLDKSGLPSDRFFAERPEGSVSTLKIQRTQQEDSAVYLCASSPPGGFQPQHFGDGTRLSIL.